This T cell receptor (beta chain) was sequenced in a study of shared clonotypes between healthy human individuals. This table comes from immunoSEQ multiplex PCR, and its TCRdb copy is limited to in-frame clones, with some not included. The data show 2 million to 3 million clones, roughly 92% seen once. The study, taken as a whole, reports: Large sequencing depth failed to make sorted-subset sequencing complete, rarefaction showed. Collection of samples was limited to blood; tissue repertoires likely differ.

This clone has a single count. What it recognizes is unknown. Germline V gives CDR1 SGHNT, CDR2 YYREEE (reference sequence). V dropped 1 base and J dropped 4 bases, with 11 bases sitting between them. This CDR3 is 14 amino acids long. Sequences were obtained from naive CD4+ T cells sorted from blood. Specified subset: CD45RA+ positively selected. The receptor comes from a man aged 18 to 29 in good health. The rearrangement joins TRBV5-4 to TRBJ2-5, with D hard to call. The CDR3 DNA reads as TGTGCCAGCAGCTTGAATTCGGGCGGAGAGACCCAGTACTTC. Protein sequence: CASSLNSGGETQYF.